These T cell receptor beta chains were read from a single sample in a study of blood T cell repertoires in COVID-19. The assay was immunoSEQ multiplex PCR, and TCRdb's table has in-frame clones only and misses some. This sample has more than 150,000 clones, with 60% to 80% found just once. The specimen sequenced was PBMCs or T cells enriched from blood (not recorded which). These receptor sequences come from a woman aged 50 to 60 who had recovered from COVID-19. Each CDR3 is given with its conserved first and last residue. The order of the fields is J gene, clone size, D gene, V gene, CDR3 DNA, CDR3 protein. D genes are given only for firm matches. Some rows have no size entry. The others give once, few or many, or a class for an expanded clone.

J: TRBJ1-2; size: -; D: TRBD1; V: TRBV28; DNA: TGTGCCAGCAGGAGGACAGGGACCTATGGCTACACCTTC; CDR3: CASRRTGTYGYTF
J: TRBJ1-5; size: -; D: TRBD1; V: TRBV6-5; DNA: TGTGCCAGCAACGACAGGGGTTATCAGCCCCAGCATTTT; CDR3: CASNDRGYQPQHF
J: TRBJ1-1; size: -; D: TRBD1; V: TRBV7-2; DNA: TGTGCCAGCAGCACCCACAGGGGAACTGAAGCTTTCTTT; CDR3: CASSTHRGTEAFF
J: TRBJ2-1; size: -; D: -; V: TRBV28; DNA: TGTGCCAGCAGCCAGGGCTTAACGGGTTACAATGAGCAGTTCTTC; CDR3: CASSQGLTGYNEQFF
J: TRBJ2-3; size: -; D: TRBD1; V: TRBV11-2; DNA: TGTGCCAGCAGCAAAACACCAGGGGGCGAACGCACAGATACGCAGTATTTT; CDR3: CASSKTPGGERTDTQYF
J: TRBJ2-3; size: few; D: TRBD1; V: TRBV11-1; DNA: TGTGCCAGCTCCCCGGGACAGTACACAGATACGCAGTATTTT; CDR3: CASSPGQYTDTQYF
J: TRBJ2-1; size: -; D: -; V: TRBV28; DNA: TGTGCCAGCAGTCCGGCCACCGGGAACTACAATGAGCAGTTCTTC; CDR3: CASSPATGNYNEQFF
J: TRBJ2-7; size: once; D: TRBD2; V: TRBV10-2; DNA: TGCGCCAGCAGTTCAGGGACTAGCGTCACCTACGAGCAGTACTTC; CDR3: CASSSGTSVTYEQYF
J: TRBJ2-2; size: many; D: -; V: TRBV3-1/TRBV3-2; DNA: TGTGCCAGCAGCCCTAGGAGAGGCACCGGGGAGCTGTTTTTT; CDR3: CASSPRRGTGELFF
J: TRBJ2-3; size: -; D: -; V: TRBV29-1; DNA: TGCAGCGTTGAAAAATCGTGGCAGGCATCTAGCACAGATACGCAGTATTTT; CDR3: CSVEKSWQASSTDTQYF
J: TRBJ2-1; size: -; D: TRBD2; V: TRBV28; DNA: TGTGCCAGTAGCGGGAGGATAGATGAGCAGTTCTTC; CDR3: CASSGRIDEQFF
J: TRBJ1-2; size: -; D: TRBD1; V: TRBV14; DNA: TGTGCCAGCAGCCCTCACCGGGACAGGGGCTATGGCTACACCTTC; CDR3: CASSPHRDRGYGYTF
J: TRBJ2-1; size: -; D: TRBD2; V: TRBV9; DNA: TGTGCCAGCAGCGGCCGGACTAGCGGGGTACCCTACAATGAGCAGTTCTTC; CDR3: CASSGRTSGVPYNEQFF
J: TRBJ2-3; size: once; D: TRBD1; V: TRBV28; DNA: TGTGCCAGCAGGTCGGGACAGGGGTTATCCACAGATACGCAGTATTTT; CDR3: CASRSGQGLSTDTQYF
J: TRBJ1-1; size: few; D: -; V: TRBV5-6; DNA: TGTGCCAGCAGCTTGGGGCCTGAAGCTTTCTTT; CDR3: CASSLGPEAFF
J: TRBJ2-1; size: -; D: TRBD2; V: TRBV5-1; DNA: TGCGCCAGCAGCTTGGACGGGACTAGCTCGCGTGAGCAGTTCTTC; CDR3: CASSLDGTSSREQFF
J: TRBJ1-2; size: many; D: -; V: TRBV19; DNA: TGTGCCAGTAGACCAGGGATTGAGTACTATGGCTACACCTTC; CDR3: CASRPGIEYYGYTF
J: TRBJ2-7; size: -; D: -; V: TRBV7-8; DNA: TGTGCCAGCAAACCTCTCTGGGAGACCTACGAGCAGTACTTC; CDR3: CASKPLWETYEQYF
J: TRBJ2-6; size: -; D: TRBD1; V: TRBV30; DNA: TGTGCCTGGAGCGGAATAGGACAGGGGACAAGGGGGGCCAACGTCCTGACTTTC; CDR3: CAWSGIGQGTRGANVLTF
J: TRBJ2-7; size: -; D: TRBD2; V: TRBV7-2; DNA: TGTGCCAGCAGCCCCACTAGCGGGAGGGCTCACGAGCAGTACTTC; CDR3: CASSPTSGRAHEQYF
J: TRBJ2-7; size: -; D: -; V: TRBV2; DNA: TGTGCCAGCCTCCGGACGGGGAGTTCCTACGAGCAGTACTTC; CDR3: CASLRTGSSYEQYF
J: TRBJ2-1; size: -; D: -; V: TRBV7-6; DNA: TGTGCCAGCAGCCCTCTCAGGGCGGGGAACAATGAGCAGTTCTTC; CDR3: CASSPLRAGNNEQFF
J: TRBJ1-1; size: -; D: TRBD1; V: TRBV2; DNA: TGTGCCAGCACCCGAAAGAACACAGGGGTGATGAACACTGAAGCTTTCTTT; CDR3: CASTRKNTGVMNTEAFF
J: TRBJ2-7; size: -; D: -; V: TRBV6-5; DNA: TGTGCCAGCGATCGGACAGCTACCTACGAGCAGTACTTC; CDR3: CASDRTATYEQYF
J: TRBJ2-7; size: -; D: TRBD2; V: TRBV7-8; DNA: TGTGCCAGCAGCTTAGTGGCGGGAGCTTTTAGCGAGCAGTACTTC; CDR3: CASSLVAGAFSEQYF
J: TRBJ1-2; size: -; D: -; V: TRBV19; DNA: TGTGCCAGTAGTCACAGGGCCCAGGCTTATGGCTACACCTTC; CDR3: CASSHRAQAYGYTF
J: TRBJ2-7; size: -; D: -; V: TRBV5-6; DNA: TGTGCCAGCAGCTTGGCTAGTATGCCCCACGAGCAGTACTTC; CDR3: CASSLASMPHEQYF
J: TRBJ2-2; size: -; D: -; V: TRBV27; DNA: TGTGCCAGCAGTTTGGCCGGGGGCACCGGGGAGCTGTTTTTT; CDR3: CASSLAGGTGELFF
J: TRBJ1-2; size: -; D: TRBD1; V: TRBV19; DNA: TGTGCCAGTAGTGTACCTCACAGGGGAAACTATGGCTACACCTTC; CDR3: CASSVPHRGNYGYTF
J: TRBJ2-5; size: -; D: TRBD2; V: TRBV2; DNA: TGTGCCAGCACCTTTGGACTAGCGGAGCAAGAGACCCAGTACTTC; CDR3: CASTFGLAEQETQYF
J: TRBJ2-1; size: -; D: -; V: TRBV16; DNA: TGTGCCAGCAGCCCCGGGAGCTCCTACAATGAGCAGTTCTTC; CDR3: CASSPGSSYNEQFF
J: TRBJ1-2; size: few; D: TRBD1; V: TRBV14; DNA: TGTGCCAGCAGCCAAGAAAGGGGGCGAGGCTACACCTTC; CDR3: CASSQERGRGYTF
J: TRBJ2-7; size: -; D: -; V: TRBV24-1; DNA: TGTGCCACCAGTAGGAGGGGGCCATACGAGCAGTACTTC; CDR3: CATSRRGPYEQYF
J: TRBJ2-5; size: -; D: TRBD2; V: TRBV5-1; DNA: TGCGCCAGCAGCCTCGGACTAGCGGCGGGGGAGACCCAGTACTTC; CDR3: CASSLGLAAGETQYF
J: TRBJ2-1; size: -; D: TRBD2; V: TRBV15; DNA: TGTGCCACCAGCAGGGGTGGAGCGGGGGGGTTGAATGAGCAGTTCTTC; CDR3: CATSRGGAGGLNEQFF
J: TRBJ2-1; size: -; D: TRBD2; V: TRBV12-5; DNA: TGTGCTAGTGGTTTGGTATGGGGCGGGAGTTCCTACAATGAGCAGTTCTTC; CDR3: CASGLVWGGSSYNEQFF
J: TRBJ2-1; size: -; D: TRBD1; V: TRBV28; DNA: TGTGCCAGCGGGACAGTCAATAGCTATGAGCAGTTCTTC; CDR3: CASGTVNSYEQFF
J: TRBJ2-1; size: once; D: -; V: TRBV7-2; DNA: TGTGCCAGCAGCTTAGCGGGACACCTATCCAATGAGCAGTTCTTC; CDR3: CASSLAGHLSNEQFF
J: TRBJ2-5; size: -; D: TRBD2; V: TRBV30; DNA: TGTGCCTGGGGACTCGGACTAGCGGGAGGGCGGGAGACCCAGTACTTC; CDR3: CAWGLGLAGGRETQYF
J: TRBJ2-3; size: -; D: -; V: TRBV19; DNA: TGTGCCAGTAGTATAGATCCCCCAACAGGTGACAGGACAGATACGCAGTATTTT; CDR3: CASSIDPPTGDRTDTQYF
J: TRBJ2-7; size: -; D: -; V: TRBV10-3; DNA: TGTGCCATCAGGGAGCAGGGGCCCCCCTACGAGCAGTACTTC; CDR3: CAIREQGPPYEQYF
J: TRBJ2-5; size: -; D: TRBD1; V: TRBV9; DNA: TGTGCCAGCAGCGATACGGGGACAGCCCGACGGGAGACCCAGTACTTC; CDR3: CASSDTGTARRETQYF
J: TRBJ1-1; size: -; D: -; V: TRBV9; DNA: TGTGCCAGCAGCCCGGGAGGGAGGACTGAAGCTTTCTTT; CDR3: CASSPGGRTEAFF
J: TRBJ2-1; size: -; D: TRBD1; V: TRBV18; DNA: TGTGCCAGCTCACCAGGACAGGGTGTAGTCAATGAGCAGTTCTTC; CDR3: CASSPGQGVVNEQFF
J: TRBJ1-5; size: -; D: TRBD1; V: TRBV7-8; DNA: TGTGCCAGCAGCTTACTGGACAGGGAACAGCCCCAGCATTTT; CDR3: CASSLLDREQPQHF
J: TRBJ2-1; size: -; D: TRBD2; V: TRBV5-4; DNA: TGTGCCAGCAGCTTTAAACTAGCGGGAAATGAGCAGTTCTTC; CDR3: CASSFKLAGNEQFF
J: TRBJ1-5; size: -; D: -; V: TRBV10-3; DNA: TGTGCCATCAGTGAGGGGACTACCCGGGGGCCCCAGCATTTT; CDR3: CAISEGTTRGPQHF
J: TRBJ2-3; size: -; D: -; V: TRBV7-9; DNA: TGTGCCAGCAGCAGTGGGGACTTCTCAGATACGCAGTATTTT; CDR3: CASSSGDFSDTQYF
J: TRBJ1-3; size: many; D: -; V: TRBV4-1; DNA: TGCGCCAGCAGCCGCGGGGGAGTTATTCTATACGGAAACACCATATATTTT; CDR3: CASSRGGVILYGNTIYF
J: TRBJ1-2; size: -; D: -; V: TRBV19; DNA: TGTGCCAGTAGTATAGAGGGGACTGTCAATGGCTACACCTTC; CDR3: CASSIEGTVNGYTF
J: TRBJ2-2; size: few; D: -; V: TRBV5-1; DNA: TGCGCCAGCAGCTCCCAGACAGTTACCGGGGAGCTGTTTTTT; CDR3: CASSSQTVTGELFF
J: TRBJ2-1; size: -; D: -; V: TRBV28; DNA: TGTGCCAGCAGGCTTCCGGGGAGTTACCGCGACAATGAGCAGTTCTTC; CDR3: CASRLPGSYRDNEQFF
J: TRBJ1-5; size: -; D: TRBD1; V: TRBV19; DNA: TGTGCCAGTAGTCCCTGGATAGGGGGCGAGGAGATGCATTTT; CDR3: CASSPWIGGEEMHF
J: TRBJ2-3; size: -; D: TRBD2; V: TRBV18; DNA: TGTGCCAGCTCACCGGGACTAGCGGGAGGGGCAGATACGCAGTATTTT; CDR3: CASSPGLAGGADTQYF
J: TRBJ2-1; size: -; D: -; V: TRBV29-1; DNA: TGCAGCGTTGAAGAGCAACAGGGCGGCGAGCAGTTCTTC; CDR3: CSVEEQQGGEQFF
J: TRBJ2-1; size: -; D: -; V: TRBV30; DNA: TGTGCCTCGAGACAGTACAATGAGCAGTTCTTC; CDR3: CASRQYNEQFF
J: TRBJ1-1; size: few; D: TRBD1; V: TRBV28; DNA: TGTGCCAGCAGCTTTCGCCCTCGGGACAGGGAGAACACTGAAGCTTTCTTT; CDR3: CASSFRPRDRENTEAFF